This T cell receptor beta chain was documented in a study of blood T cell repertoires in COVID-19. Across the study: The samples span acute and convalescent COVID-19 from the United States, Italy and Spain. PBMCs, B-cell-depleted T cells, or T cells provided the cDNA or gDNA that made up the material.

Germline V CDR1 and CDR2: MDHEN, SYDVKM. The V segment lost 6 bases and the J segment 2 bases; nucleotides outside the gene matches: 9. The CDR3 is 16 amino acids. TCRdb's copy holds only in-frame clones and misses some; the assay was immunoSEQ multiplex PCR. The sample has roughly 230,000 clones, around four fifths seen once. The chain has TRBV28 and TRBJ2-2; 7 positions agree with TRBD1. Sequencing input: peripheral blood. This clonotype was obtained from a woman aged 55-69 years with active or convalescent COVID-19. The CDR3: CASRSGQALNTGELFF. As DNA, the CDR3 is TGTGCCAGCAGGTCAGGACAGGCTCTTAACACCGGGGAGCTGTTTTTT.